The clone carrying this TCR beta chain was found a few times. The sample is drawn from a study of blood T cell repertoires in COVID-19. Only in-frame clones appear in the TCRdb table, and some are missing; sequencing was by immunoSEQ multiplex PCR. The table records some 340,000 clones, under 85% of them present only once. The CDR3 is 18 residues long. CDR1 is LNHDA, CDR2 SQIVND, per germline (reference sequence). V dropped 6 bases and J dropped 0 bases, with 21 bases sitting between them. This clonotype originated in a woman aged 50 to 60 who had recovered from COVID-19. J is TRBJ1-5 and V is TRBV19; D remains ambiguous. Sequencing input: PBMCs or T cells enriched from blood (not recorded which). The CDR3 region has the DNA TGTGCCAGTAGACCCCGCGAGGGAGGGTGGGATAGCAATCAGCCCCAGCATTTT. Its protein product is CASRPREGGWDSNQPQHF.